This TCR beta chain appears in the sequencing data of a study of PD-1 blockade in classical Hodgkin lymphoma (dated by TCRdb to about 2020). The study in broad terms: Nivolumab dosing was 3 mg/kg intravenously every 2 weeks, continuing until either disease progression or unacceptable toxicity. The study used CyTOF and TCR beta sequencing to define a peripheral blood immune signature of response to PD-1 blockade in classical Hodgkin lymphoma. Paper-wide results and their limitations: Trial patients with a complete response had baseline diversity similar to that of newly diagnosed patients, while partial responders and progressors had significantly lower diversity. By C4D1, a significant rise was seen in CD4+ TCR diversity but not in CD8+ TCR diversity (p=0.0027 vs p=0.16), and the rise was most apparent among complete responders (p=0.02). The study covered only a single clinical trial cohort, and the causes of the repertoire differences, possibly disease activity or prior therapy, were still not defined. Baseline TCR diversity was reported to be lower in newly diagnosed patients than in healthy donors and to be lower still in relapsed/refractory patients. Lower diversity was seen in patients whose nivolumab began less than 1 year after ASCT, and these patients were left out of later analyses so that immune reconstitution would not confound the results.

This specimen's time point label, per the study, means: cycle 4 day 1 (C4D1), after 6 weeks of nivolumab. Relapse after autologous stem cell transplantation had occurred in all trial patients, and cohorts A, B and C were distinguished by prior brentuximab vedotin exposure. The trial cohort comprised some 60 patients with relapsed/refractory classical Hodgkin lymphoma whose best overall responses were complete response, partial response or progressive disease. In the multi-cohort phase II CheckMate 205 trial, trial patients received single-agent nivolumab. An independent review committee assessed best overall response by applying the 2007 International Working Group response criteria. Trial PBMCs were obtained immediately prior to nivolumab initiation (C1D1) and on therapy at cycle 2 day 1 and cycle 4 day 1. Peripheral blood was collected in 8 mL Vacutainer Cell Preparation Tubes, from which PBMCs were isolated by centrifugation and then cryopreserved.

The Qiagen DNeasy kit was used to extract genomic DNA from unsorted PBMCs and from the negatively selected CD4+ and CD8+ fractions. TCR beta CDR3 regions were amplified by immunoSEQ multiplex PCR using primers annealing to V and J segments. A synthetic immune receptor repertoire was used to minimize amplification bias, and any remaining bias was removed computationally after sequencing. The authors' analysis ran thus. Repertoire diversity was quantified as the Shannon entropy index using custom Python scripts. Unsorted, CD4+ and CD8+ repertoires were analyzed separately, except in combined analyses where CD4+ and CD8+ sequences were merged in silico. A clone counted as expanded when the clone's frequency after treatment rose at least 2-fold relative to C1D1, and clones undetected at baseline were given a pseudocount of 0.5. Clones with 0 or 1 copy at C1D1 were defined as singleton clones, while clones with 2 or more copies were defined as non-singleton clones. Clones expanded in unsorted samples were labelled as CD4+, CD8+ or unknown by matching protein sequences in sorted samples from the same patient. Wilcoxon tests on paired samples were used to test diversity changes from C1D1 to C4D1. Held by TCRdb, this immuneACCESS table contains in-frame sequences only and omits some clones. Under half of the omission traces to an unresolved V gene where checked; the cause of the rest is unknown. The DNA gave D and trimming, while V, J and clone size come from that table. The sample data list some 90,000 clones, and 78% of these were observed just once. The ten largest clones capture roughly 10% of the sample.

Comments on this clone: The antigen this receptor binds is unknown. One base away there is no much larger clone; base qualities are not given.

Ends trimmed: V by 0 bases, J by 5 bases; bases unmatched to a gene: 10. According to the germline V gene, CDR1 reads SGDLS and CDR2 reads YYNGEE. Reading from cysteine to phenylalanine, the CDR3 counts 16 amino acids. Of the read, only the CDR3 DNA is kept; its 48 bases are in frame from base 1. The rearranged chain carries TRBV9 and TRBJ2-5, and 7 junction bases match TRBD2. The TCR comes from a human donor with classical Hodgkin lymphoma. The sample consisted of peripheral blood mononuclear cells (PBMCs), taken before the fourth cycle of nivolumab. The DNA sequence is given as TGTGCCAGCAGCGTAGCTGGGGGTAGCGGGCGGGAGACCCAGTACTTC. It is translated as CASSVAGGSGRETQYF.